One T cell receptor beta chain is described in this entry. Antigen specificity is unknown. The data were taken from a study of naive and memory T cell subsets. General study results and limits: TCR abundance followed a power law differing between naive and memory subsets. There was no ground truth to check naive and memory subset results.

Germline CDR1 and CDR2: SGDLS and YYNGEE. The CDR3 runs 15 residues. V was shortened by 2 bases and J by 0 bases, with 9 bases between the two germline ends. Both TRBC1 and TRBC2 were covered by a beta constant-region primer of two equimolar oligonucleotides. Nested alpha and beta constant-region primers with the SP2 primer drove four PCR rounds on ligated cDNA. The cDNA 3' end received a ligated single-stranded oligonucleotide carrying the SP2 primer and a 12-nucleotide UMI. TCRdb re-derived calls from the UMI-ligation and nested PCR reads in MiXCR, one entry per CDR3 protein. The sample shows 130,000 or so distinct CDR3 sequences, 35% to 40% of them seen only once.

The V call is TRBV9, the J call TRBJ2-1; D not certain. The sequence derives from a human donor in good health. The sequenced material came from central memory CD4+ T cells from blood. CDR3 residues: CASSVRTDSYNEQFF. As DNA, the CDR3 is TGTGCCAGCAGCGTTCGGACGGACTCCTACAATGAGCAGTTCTTC.